What follows are 12 T cell receptor beta chains derived from one specimen sequenced in a study of read filtering for tumor transcriptome and immune sequencing. From approximately 400 ng of RNA, a library with molecular barcoded alpha/delta and beta/gamma adaptors was made. From the reads, TCRdb called clonotypes with MiXCR, one entry per CDR3 protein. This sample has about 46,000 distinct CDR3 sequences, with approximately 12% found just once. Material: a population of CD138-negative cells sorted from bone marrow. Every receptor here comes from a donor at least 40 years old with multiple myeloma.

This clonotype was detected only a few times. A much larger clone lies one base from this, so it may be a read error. The V call is TRBV28, the J call TRBJ2-6; D call uncertain. The V gene's germline CDR1 is MDHEN and CDR2 SYDVKM. The CDR3 contains 16 residues. Trimming removed 1 base at V and 0 bases at J, with 7 bases between. The CDR3 DNA reads TGTGCCAGCAGTTTATACCTGAGCTCTGGGGCCAACGTCCTGACTTTC. Protein product: CASSLYLSSGANVLTF. Full variable domain (remainder filled in from reference TRBV28 and TRBJ2-6): DVKVTQSSRYLVKRTGEKVFLECVQDMDHENMFWYRQDPGLGLRLIYFSYDVKMKEKGDIPEGYSVSREKKERFSLILESASTNQTSMYLCASSLYLSSGANVLTFGAGSRLTVL.

This clonotype was found once. Here the CDR3 reads CASLALAGEDTQYF. The CDR3 bases are TGCGCCAGCCTGGCTCTAGCGGGAGAAGATACGCAGTATTTT. The chain recombines TRBV5-1 with TRBJ2-3, with 10 bases aligning to TRBD2. This CDR3 is built from 14 residues. V lost 7 bases and J lost 5; bases outside the gene matches: 7. Germline V gene sequence: CDR1 SGHRS, CDR2 YFSETQ.

In its sample, this clonotype was seen many times. This chain connects TRBV29-1 to TRBJ2-5, with D possibly TRBD1 on 6 matching bases. CDR1 and CDR2 (germline): SQVTM, ANQGSEA. This CDR3 has 12 residues. Trimming shortened V by 5 bases and J by 1 base, and 8 bases separated the two germline ends. The CDR3 reads CSVTGLQETQYF. The CDR3 DNA reads as TGCAGCGTTACAGGGCTCCAAGAGACCCAGTACTTC.

This clonotype appeared many times. The rearrangement uses TRBV21-1 and TRBJ2-5; the table's D gene call, TRBD2, was not cross checked with the DNA. TRBV21-1 is termed a pseudogene. The CDR3 extends over 16 amino acids. CDR3 loop: CASSKNNGRSGETQYF. CDR3 coding DNA: TGTGCCAGCAGCAAAAATAACGGGAGATCGGGAGAGACCCAGTACTTC.

This clonotype has at least ten counts. V is TRBV20-1 and J is TRBJ2-1; D is possibly TRBD1 (5 bases). CDR1 and CDR2 (germline): DFQATT, SNEGSKA (reference sequence). V was shortened by 1 base and J by 13 bases, with 20 bases between the two germline ends. There are 14 residues in the CDR3. CDR3 loop: CSARVEGAYGSQFF. In nucleotides, the CDR3 is TGCAGTGCTAGAGTAGAAGGGGCATACGGGTCACAGTTCTTC.

Turning to this clonotype: Being one base from a much bigger clone, this may be a read error. The V and J genes are TRBV6-6 and TRBJ2-1; TRBD1 agrees at 10 bases. The J segment lost 9 bases and the V segment lost 5 bases, leaving 10 bases of the junction unmatched. The CDR3 contains 15 residues. CDR1 MNHNY and CDR2 SVGAGI come from the germline V gene (reference sequence). CDR3 sequence (DNA): TGTGCCAGCAGTGTGGACAGGGGGAGGCGAAGTGAGCAGTTCTTC. It specifies CASSVDRGRRSEQFF.

This clonotype showed up many times. The J gene is TRBJ2-7, the V gene TRBV28; 8 nucleotides line up with TRBD2. J was trimmed by 2 bases and V by 6 bases; bases with no gene match: 6. CDR3 length: 14 residues. From germline, CDR1 is MDHEN and CDR2 SYDVKM. The CDR3 bases are TGTGCCAGCAGGAAACTAGCGGAGACCTACGAGCAGTACTTC. Translating it yields CASRKLAETYEQYF.

This clonotype has a single count. An end of the junction differs from the germline gene, which may be a read error. V gene TRBV3-1 combines with J gene TRBJ1-6; no clear D gene. The CDR3 sequence is 15 residues long. CDR1 and CDR2 from the germline V gene are LGHDT and YNNKEL (reference sequence). CDR3 coding DNA: TGTGCCAGCAGCCCGCGGGAGTCCTATAACTCACCCCTCTACTTT. The encoded protein is CASSPRESYNSPLYF.

This clonotype was observed many times. The chain combines TRBV7-2 with TRBJ2-6; no reliable D call. Looked up from germline, CDR1 is SGHTA and CDR2 is FQGNSA. This CDR3 region has 18 residues. V was pared by 1 base and J by 4 bases, with 17 bases between. The CDR3 spells CASSLVYGQLHGANVLTF. The CDR3 DNA follows: TGTGCCAGCAGCTTAGTCTACGGGCAGCTTCACGGGGCCAACGTCCTGACTTTC.

This clonotype was counted many times. The rearrangement joins TRBV4-1 to TRBJ2-4, with 7 bases lining up with TRBD1. V shed 0 bases, J shed 0 bases, and the junction held 11 bases outside the gene matches. This CDR3 region has 19 residues. Germline CDR1 is MGHRA and CDR2 is YSYEKL. The CDR3 bases are TGCGCCAGCAGCCAAGATTGGTCGGTACAGGGGATAGCCAAAAACATTCAGTACTTC. Its translation: CASSQDWSVQGIAKNIQYF.

This clonotype showed up just a few times. A read error may be the cause here, since a much bigger clone is one base away. CDR3 sequence (DNA): TGCAGCGTTGCAATCGGTACCAGCACCGGGGGGCTGTTTTTT. Its translation is CSVAIGTSTGGLFF. The rearrangement joins TRBV29-1 to TRBJ2-2; D perhaps matches TRBD2 (6 bases). Germline-derived CDR1 and CDR2 are SQVTM and ANQGSEA. This CDR3 region has 14 residues.

Regarding this clonotype: This is likely an artifact of a read error, given a far larger clone one base away. J is TRBJ2-7 and V is TRBV20-1; TRBD2 might be the D (6 bases). The V end was cut by 5 bases, the J end by 7 bases, with 24 bases between. There are 15 residues in the CDR3. Germline loops: CDR1 DFQATT, CDR2 SNEGSKA (reference sequence). The CDR3 loop reads CSAESGTGTYNEQYF. For the CDR3, the DNA is TGCAGTGCTGAGTCCGGGACTGGGACTTACAATGAGCAGTACTTC.